The rows below give T cell receptor beta chains drawn from one sample of a study of cytomegalovirus exposure and HLA in healthy donors. Some clones are missing from TCRdb's copy, which holds only in-frame ones; the method was immunoSEQ multiplex PCR. The table includes about 130,000 clones, over 70% detected once. Specimen: PBMCs. These TCRs come from a woman in her sixties in good health and CMV-seropositive. CDR3s include the opening cysteine and the closing phenylalanine or tryptophan. A D gene is named only where the DNA matches it firmly. Where a row states a size, it is once, few, many or the class of an expanded clone; other rows omit it.

cdr3_length: 15; v_call: TRBV10-3; d_call: TRBD1; j_call: TRBJ1-2; clone_size: .; cdr3_nt: TGTGCCATCGCCGGGACAGGAGGAGCTAACTATGGCTACACCTTC; cdr3_aa: CAIAGTGGANYGYTF
cdr3_length: 14; v_call: TRBV7-9; d_call: .; j_call: TRBJ1-6; clone_size: .; cdr3_nt: TGTGCCAGCAGCCCTCCGCGACAAGATTCACCCCTCCACTTT; cdr3_aa: CASSPPRQDSPLHF
cdr3_length: 17; v_call: TRBV7-9; d_call: TRBD1; j_call: TRBJ2-4; clone_size: few; cdr3_nt: TGTGCCAGCAGCCTGGGGTTGGACAGGGGAGCCAAAAACATTCAGTACTTC; cdr3_aa: CASSLGLDRGAKNIQYF
cdr3_length: 14; v_call: TRBV11-2; d_call: TRBD1; j_call: TRBJ2-2; clone_size: .; cdr3_nt: TGTGCCAGCAGCCCAGTGGGACAGACCGGGGAGCTGTTTTTT; cdr3_aa: CASSPVGQTGELFF
cdr3_length: 14; v_call: TRBV7-8; d_call: TRBD1; j_call: TRBJ1-2; clone_size: few; cdr3_nt: TGTGCCAGCAGCTTAAGACAGGGGGCCGATGGCTACACCTTC; cdr3_aa: CASSLRQGADGYTF
cdr3_length: 15; v_call: TRBV29-1; d_call: TRBD1; j_call: TRBJ1-2; clone_size: .; cdr3_nt: TGCAGCGTACGGGACAGGGGGCCTGCTAACTATGGCTACACCTTC; cdr3_aa: CSVRDRGPANYGYTF
cdr3_length: 17; v_call: TRBV2; d_call: .; j_call: TRBJ1-5; clone_size: .; cdr3_nt: TGTGCCAGCAGTGAAACAGGGCGGGCGTACGTGAATCAGCCCCAGCATTTT; cdr3_aa: CASSETGRAYVNQPQHF
cdr3_length: 15; v_call: TRBV9; d_call: TRBD1; j_call: TRBJ1-1; clone_size: .; cdr3_nt: TGTGCCAGCAGCGTAGCAGGGGGATCGAACACTGAAGCTTTCTTT; cdr3_aa: CASSVAGGSNTEAFF
cdr3_length: 14; v_call: TRBV2; d_call: .; j_call: TRBJ1-1; clone_size: few; cdr3_nt: TGTGCCAGCAGTGAAGCGGCTGGGAACACTGAAGCTTTCTTT; cdr3_aa: CASSEAAGNTEAFF
cdr3_length: 15; v_call: TRBV5-1; d_call: TRBD2; j_call: TRBJ2-1; clone_size: .; cdr3_nt: TGCGCCAGCAGCTTCTCCCTAGCGGCCTACAATGAGCAGTTCTTC; cdr3_aa: CASSFSLAAYNEQFF
cdr3_length: 16; v_call: TRBV15; d_call: .; j_call: TRBJ2-7; clone_size: .; cdr3_nt: TGTGCCACCAGCACAATAGGGACACCCCACCCGTACGAGCAGTACTTC; cdr3_aa: CATSTIGTPHPYEQYF
cdr3_length: 16; v_call: TRBV9; d_call: .; j_call: TRBJ2-7; clone_size: few; cdr3_nt: TGTGCCAGCAGCGTATTGGCGGGGGCCCCCTCCTACGAGCAGTACTTC; cdr3_aa: CASSVLAGAPSYEQYF
cdr3_length: 16; v_call: TRBV10-3; d_call: .; j_call: TRBJ2-7; clone_size: few; cdr3_nt: TGTGCCATCAGGGAGGGGGAGGTGAGCCCGGCCTACGAGCAGTACTTC; cdr3_aa: CAIREGEVSPAYEQYF
cdr3_length: 16; v_call: TRBV5-1; d_call: .; j_call: TRBJ1-1; clone_size: .; cdr3_nt: TGCGCCAGCAGCTTGGTAAGACAAGCTTTTGTCACTGAAGCTTTCTTT; cdr3_aa: CASSLVRQAFVTEAFF
cdr3_length: 16; v_call: TRBV13; d_call: .; j_call: TRBJ2-2; clone_size: .; cdr3_nt: TGTGCCAGCAGCTTAGAAGAGGGGGCGAACACCGGGGAGCTGTTTTTT; cdr3_aa: CASSLEEGANTGELFF
cdr3_length: 14; v_call: TRBV7-9; d_call: TRBD1; j_call: TRBJ2-5; clone_size: .; cdr3_nt: TGTGCCAGCAGCCCGGGACAGGGCGTGGGGACCCAGTACTTC; cdr3_aa: CASSPGQGVGTQYF
cdr3_length: 14; v_call: TRBV6-5; d_call: .; j_call: TRBJ2-3; clone_size: .; cdr3_nt: TGTGCCAGCAGTTTAAGCTTCTTCACAGATACGCAGTATTTT; cdr3_aa: CASSLSFFTDTQYF
cdr3_length: 14; v_call: TRBV6-1; d_call: TRBD1; j_call: TRBJ1-4; clone_size: .; cdr3_nt: TGTGCCAGCAGTAGGGGACAGGGAAATGAAAAACTGTTTTTT; cdr3_aa: CASSRGQGNEKLFF
cdr3_length: 18; v_call: TRBV4-1; d_call: TRBD1; j_call: TRBJ1-4; clone_size: .; cdr3_nt: TGCGCCAGCAGCCAAGGATGGGACAGGGAGGAAACTAATGAAAAACTGTTTTTT; cdr3_aa: CASSQGWDREETNEKLFF
cdr3_length: 14; v_call: TRBV2; d_call: TRBD1; j_call: TRBJ2-7; clone_size: few; cdr3_nt: TGTGCCAGCAGTGAGGGGACAGGGATCTACGAGCAGTACTTC; cdr3_aa: CASSEGTGIYEQYF
cdr3_length: 14; v_call: TRBV6-5; d_call: .; j_call: TRBJ1-2; clone_size: .; cdr3_nt: TGTGCCAGCAGTTACCACCGGGTCGACTATGGCTACACCTTC; cdr3_aa: CASSYHRVDYGYTF
cdr3_length: 15; v_call: TRBV19; d_call: .; j_call: TRBJ1-1; clone_size: many; cdr3_nt: TGTGCCAGTAGTATAGATAACAACATGAACACTGAAGCTTTCTTT; cdr3_aa: CASSIDNNMNTEAFF
cdr3_length: 14; v_call: TRBV7-3; d_call: .; j_call: TRBJ2-3; clone_size: .; cdr3_nt: TGTGCCAGCAGCTTGGGGCCGAGCACAGATACGCAGTATTTT; cdr3_aa: CASSLGPSTDTQYF
cdr3_length: 16; v_call: TRBV4-1; d_call: TRBD1; j_call: TRBJ2-1; clone_size: .; cdr3_nt: TGCGCCAGCAGCCAAGTGAGGGGGCAGGTCTACAATGAGCAGTTCTTC; cdr3_aa: CASSQVRGQVYNEQFF
cdr3_length: 16; v_call: TRBV7-2; d_call: .; j_call: TRBJ2-2; clone_size: .; cdr3_nt: TGTGCCAGCAGCTTATGGGGCAGGGCGGACACCGGGGAGCTGTTTTTT; cdr3_aa: CASSLWGRADTGELFF
cdr3_length: 14; v_call: TRBV4-2; d_call: .; j_call: TRBJ2-5; clone_size: .; cdr3_nt: TGTGCCAGCAGCCAAGATTATCTCGGGGAGACCCAGTACTTC; cdr3_aa: CASSQDYLGETQYF
cdr3_length: 16; v_call: TRBV6-1; d_call: TRBD2; j_call: TRBJ2-5; clone_size: .; cdr3_nt: TGTGCCAGCAGTGCCGTCGGACTAGCGGGGCAAGAGACCCAGTACTTC; cdr3_aa: CASSAVGLAGQETQYF
cdr3_length: 14; v_call: TRBV5-6; d_call: TRBD1; j_call: TRBJ2-1; clone_size: .; cdr3_nt: TGTGCCAGCAGCTGGACAGGCTCCTACAATGAGCAGTTCTTC; cdr3_aa: CASSWTGSYNEQFF
cdr3_length: 16; v_call: TRBV6-1; d_call: TRBD1; j_call: TRBJ1-3; clone_size: .; cdr3_nt: TGTGCCAGCAGTGAGGGGACAGTAAGCTCTGGAAACACCATATATTTT; cdr3_aa: CASSEGTVSSGNTIYF
cdr3_length: 13; v_call: TRBV14; d_call: .; j_call: TRBJ1-2; clone_size: .; cdr3_nt: TGTGCCAGCAGCCAAGTCGGGGGTCAAGGCTACACCTTC; cdr3_aa: CASSQVGGQGYTF
cdr3_length: 14; v_call: TRBV7-8; d_call: TRBD2; j_call: TRBJ2-7; clone_size: .; cdr3_nt: TGTGCCAGCAGCTTAGAGCGGGGCCCGTACGAGCAGTACTTC; cdr3_aa: CASSLERGPYEQYF
cdr3_length: 13; v_call: TRBV7-9; d_call: TRBD1; j_call: TRBJ2-7; clone_size: few; cdr3_nt: TGTTCCAGCAGCCGACAGGGCTACTACGAGCAGTACTTC; cdr3_aa: CSSSRQGYYEQYF
cdr3_length: 16; v_call: TRBV7-9; d_call: .; j_call: TRBJ1-6; clone_size: .; cdr3_nt: TGTGCCAGCAGCCCTTATGACAGGTCGAGGGATTCACCCCTCCACTTT; cdr3_aa: CASSPYDRSRDSPLHF
cdr3_length: 16; v_call: TRBV5-4; d_call: TRBD1; j_call: TRBJ1-3; clone_size: .; cdr3_nt: TGTGCCAGCAGCCGAGGGACAGCCACTCCTGGAAACACCATATATTTT; cdr3_aa: CASSRGTATPGNTIYF
cdr3_length: 14; v_call: TRBV7-3; d_call: .; j_call: TRBJ2-5; clone_size: .; cdr3_nt: TGTGCCAGCAGCTTAACTGGACAGAAAGAGACCCAGTACTTC; cdr3_aa: CASSLTGQKETQYF
cdr3_length: 15; v_call: TRBV6-1; d_call: .; j_call: TRBJ2-3; clone_size: .; cdr3_nt: TGTGCCAGCAACAGCCCGAAGTGGGGCACAGATACGCAGTATTTT; cdr3_aa: CASNSPKWGTDTQYF
cdr3_length: 15; v_call: TRBV6-1; d_call: .; j_call: TRBJ1-2; clone_size: few; cdr3_nt: TGTGCCAGCAGCGACCACCTTCAGGGTTTCGCCGGCTACACCTTC; cdr3_aa: CASSDHLQGFAGYTF